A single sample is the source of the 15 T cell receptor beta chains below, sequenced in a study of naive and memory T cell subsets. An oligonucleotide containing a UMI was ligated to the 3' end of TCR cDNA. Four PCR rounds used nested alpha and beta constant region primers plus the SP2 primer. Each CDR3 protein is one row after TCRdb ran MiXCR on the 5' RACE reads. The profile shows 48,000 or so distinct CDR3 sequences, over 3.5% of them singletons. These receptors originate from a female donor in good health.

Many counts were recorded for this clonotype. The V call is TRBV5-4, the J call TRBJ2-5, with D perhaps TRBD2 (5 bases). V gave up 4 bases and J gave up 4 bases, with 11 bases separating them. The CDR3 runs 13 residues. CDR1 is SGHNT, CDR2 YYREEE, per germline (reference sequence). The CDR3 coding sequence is TGTGCCAGCAGCCTCTCGGCGGGAGAGACCCAGTACTTC. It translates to CASSLSAGETQYF.

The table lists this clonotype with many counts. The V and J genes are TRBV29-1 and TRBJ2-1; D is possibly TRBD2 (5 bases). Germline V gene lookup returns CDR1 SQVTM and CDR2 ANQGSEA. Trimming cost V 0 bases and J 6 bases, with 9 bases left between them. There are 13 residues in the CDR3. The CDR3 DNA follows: TGCAGCGTTGAAGAACAAAGCGGCAATGAGCAGTTCTTC. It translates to CSVEEQSGNEQFF.

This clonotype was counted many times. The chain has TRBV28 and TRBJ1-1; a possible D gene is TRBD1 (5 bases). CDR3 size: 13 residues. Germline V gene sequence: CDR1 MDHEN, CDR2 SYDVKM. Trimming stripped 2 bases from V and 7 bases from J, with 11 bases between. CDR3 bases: TGTGCCAGCAGTTTACAAACCGGGGGTGAAGCTTTCTTT. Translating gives CASSLQTGGEAFF. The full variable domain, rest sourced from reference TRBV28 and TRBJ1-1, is DVKVTQSSRYLVKRTGEKVFLECVQDMDHENMFWYRQDPGLGLRLIYFSYDVKMKEKGDIPEGYSVSREKKERFSLILESASTNQTSMYLCASSLQTGGEAFFGQGTRLTVV.

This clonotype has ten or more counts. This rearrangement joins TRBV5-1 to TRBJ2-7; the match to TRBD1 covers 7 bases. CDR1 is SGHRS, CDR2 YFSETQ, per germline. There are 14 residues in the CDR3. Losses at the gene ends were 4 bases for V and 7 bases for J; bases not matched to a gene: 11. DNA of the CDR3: TGCGCCAGCAGCGGGACAGCAAAGCCCAGGGAGCAGTACTTC. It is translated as CASSGTAKPREQYF. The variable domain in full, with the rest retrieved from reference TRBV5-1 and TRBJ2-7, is KAGVTQTPRYLIKTRGQQVTLSCSPISGHRSVSWYQQTPGQGLQFLFEYFSETQRNKGNFPGRFSGRQFSNSRSEMNVSTLELGDSALYLCASSGTAKPREQYFGPGTRLTVT.

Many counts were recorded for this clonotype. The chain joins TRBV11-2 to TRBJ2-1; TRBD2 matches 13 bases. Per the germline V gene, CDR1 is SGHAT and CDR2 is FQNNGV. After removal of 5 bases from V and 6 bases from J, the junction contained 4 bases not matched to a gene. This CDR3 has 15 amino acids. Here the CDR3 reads CASSRTSGSGNEQFF. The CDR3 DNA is TGTGCCAGCAGCCGGACTAGCGGGAGTGGCAATGAGCAGTTCTTC.

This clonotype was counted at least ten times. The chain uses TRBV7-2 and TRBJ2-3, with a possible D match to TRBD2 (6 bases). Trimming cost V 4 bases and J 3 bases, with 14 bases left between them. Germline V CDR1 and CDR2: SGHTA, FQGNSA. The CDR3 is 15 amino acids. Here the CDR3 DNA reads TGTGCCAGCAGCTCGCAGGGTGGGAGGACAGATACGCAGTATTTT. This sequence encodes CASSSQGGRTDTQYF.

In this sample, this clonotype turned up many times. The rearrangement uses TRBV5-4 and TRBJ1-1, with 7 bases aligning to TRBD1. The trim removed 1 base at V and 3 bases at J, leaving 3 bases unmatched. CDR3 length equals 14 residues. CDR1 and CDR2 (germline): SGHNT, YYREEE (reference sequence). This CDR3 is CASSLTGEYTEAFF. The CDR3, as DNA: TGTGCCAGCAGCTTGACAGGGGAATACACTGAAGCTTTCTTT.

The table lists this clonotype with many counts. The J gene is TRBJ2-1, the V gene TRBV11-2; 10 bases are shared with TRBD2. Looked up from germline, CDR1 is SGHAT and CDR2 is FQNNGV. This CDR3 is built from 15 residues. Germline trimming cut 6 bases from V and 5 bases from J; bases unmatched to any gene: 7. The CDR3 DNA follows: TGTGCCAGCAGGAGCCTAGCGGGAGTTCACAATGAGCAGTTCTTC. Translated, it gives CASRSLAGVHNEQFF.

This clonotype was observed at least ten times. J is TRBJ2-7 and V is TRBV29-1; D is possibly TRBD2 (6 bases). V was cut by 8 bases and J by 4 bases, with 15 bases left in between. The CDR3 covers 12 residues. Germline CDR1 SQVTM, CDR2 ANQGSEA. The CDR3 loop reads CSPPGELYEQYF. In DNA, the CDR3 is TGCAGCCCCCCGGGAGAATTATACGAGCAGTACTTC.

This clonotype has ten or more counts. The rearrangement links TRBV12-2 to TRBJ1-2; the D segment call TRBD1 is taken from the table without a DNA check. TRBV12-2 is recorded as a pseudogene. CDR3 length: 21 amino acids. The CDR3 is CASRLVPTPRDKGTFNYGYTF. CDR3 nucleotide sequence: TGTGCAAGTCGCTTAGTCCCGACCCCCCGGGACAAGGGGACCTTTAACTATGGCTACACCTTC.

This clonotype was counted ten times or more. Written as DNA, the CDR3 is TGCAGCGTTGCTGGGAGCACAGATACGCAGTATTTT. It is translated as CSVAGSTDTQYF. J is TRBJ2-3 and V is TRBV29-1; the D is unclear. Germline loops: CDR1 SQVTM, CDR2 ANQGSEA. The ends were cut back, 4 bases at V and 0 bases at J, with 5 bases in the middle. The length of the CDR3 is 12 residues.

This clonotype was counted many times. The CDR3 region has the DNA TGTGCCAGCAGCTCGGGACTAGCGGGAGTAACAGATACGCAGTATTTT. This encodes CASSSGLAGVTDTQYF. V gene TRBV7-2 combines with J gene TRBJ2-3, with 14 nucleotides matching TRBD2. The V and J ends lost 4 bases and 3 bases, in that order; junction bases with no gene match: 3. Germline CDR1 reads SGHTA; CDR2 reads FQGNSA. The CDR3 runs to 16 residues.

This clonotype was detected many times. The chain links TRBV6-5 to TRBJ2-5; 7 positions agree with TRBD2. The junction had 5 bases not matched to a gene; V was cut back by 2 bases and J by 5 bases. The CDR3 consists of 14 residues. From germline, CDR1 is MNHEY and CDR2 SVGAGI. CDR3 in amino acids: CASSYPGGGETQYF. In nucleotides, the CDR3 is TGTGCCAGCAGTTACCCGGGAGGAGGGGAGACCCAGTACTTC.

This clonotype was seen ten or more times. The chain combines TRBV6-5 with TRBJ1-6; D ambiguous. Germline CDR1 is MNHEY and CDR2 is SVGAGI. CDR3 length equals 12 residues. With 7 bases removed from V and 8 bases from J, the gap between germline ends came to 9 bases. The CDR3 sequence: CASKGRDSPLHF. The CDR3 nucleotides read TGTGCCAGCAAGGGAAGGGATTCACCCCTCCACTTT.

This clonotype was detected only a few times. In DNA form, the CDR3 reads TGCGCCAGCAGCACCGAGGTAGATATCACAGATACGCAGTATTTT. It translates to CASSTEVDITDTQYF. This rearrangement joins TRBV5-1 to TRBJ2-3, with D unclear. The V end was cut by 4 bases, the J end by 2 bases, with 14 bases between. The CDR3 has 15 amino acids. CDR1 and CDR2 (germline): SGHRS, YFSETQ.